Listed here is a single T cell receptor beta chain. The data derive from a study of cytomegalovirus exposure and HLA in healthy donors. From germline, CDR1 is KGHSH and CDR2 LQKENI. The CDR3 spans 15 residues. V was pared by 5 bases and J by 3 bases, with 9 bases of the junction left unmatched. A multiplex PCR was run with 60 Vbeta primers and 13 Jbeta primers. Clones were read by immunoSEQ multiplex PCR, and TCRdb kept only the in-frame ones, dropping some. The table includes over 130,000 clones, 79% detected once. The sequenced material came from PBMCs. This chain uses TRBV18 with TRBJ1-1; 7 bases agree with TRBD1. The source is a human donor in good health. The CDR3 here is CASSERTGTDTEAFF. In DNA, the CDR3 is TGTGCCAGCTCAGAACGAACCGGGACAGACACTGAAGCTTTCTTT.